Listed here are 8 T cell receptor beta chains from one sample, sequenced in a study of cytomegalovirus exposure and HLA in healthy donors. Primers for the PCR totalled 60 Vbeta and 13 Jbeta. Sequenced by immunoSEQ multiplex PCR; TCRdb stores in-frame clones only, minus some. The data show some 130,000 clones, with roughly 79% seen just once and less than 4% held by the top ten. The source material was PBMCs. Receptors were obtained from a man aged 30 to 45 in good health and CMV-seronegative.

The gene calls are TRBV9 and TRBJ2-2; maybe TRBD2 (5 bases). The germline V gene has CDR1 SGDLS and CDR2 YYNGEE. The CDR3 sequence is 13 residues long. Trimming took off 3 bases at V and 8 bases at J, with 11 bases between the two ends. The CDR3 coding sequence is TGTGCCAGCAGCGCACCTCCGGGGGGGGAGCTGTTTTTT. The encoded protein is CASSAPPGGELFF.

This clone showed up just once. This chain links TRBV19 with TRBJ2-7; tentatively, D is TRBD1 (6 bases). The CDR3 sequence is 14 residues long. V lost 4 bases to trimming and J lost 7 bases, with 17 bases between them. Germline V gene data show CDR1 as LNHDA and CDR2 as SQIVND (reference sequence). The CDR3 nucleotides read TGTGCCAGTAGTAGCCAAACCGGGACAACGGAGCAGTACTTC. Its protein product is CASSSQTGTTEQYF.

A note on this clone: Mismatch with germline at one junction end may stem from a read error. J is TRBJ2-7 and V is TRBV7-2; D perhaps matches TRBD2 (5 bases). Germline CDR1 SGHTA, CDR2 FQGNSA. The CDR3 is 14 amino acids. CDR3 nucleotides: TGTGCCAACAGCTTAGCGAGGCAGTCCTACGAGCAGTACTTC. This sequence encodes CANSLARQSYEQYF.

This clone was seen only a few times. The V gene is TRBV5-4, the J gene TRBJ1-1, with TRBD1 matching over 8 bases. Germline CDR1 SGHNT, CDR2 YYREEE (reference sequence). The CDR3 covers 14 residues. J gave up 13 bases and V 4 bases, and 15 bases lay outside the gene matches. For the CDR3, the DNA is TGTGCCAGCAGCACCCAGGGGGCGGCTAGCAACGGTTTCTTT. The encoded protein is CASSTQGAASNGFF.

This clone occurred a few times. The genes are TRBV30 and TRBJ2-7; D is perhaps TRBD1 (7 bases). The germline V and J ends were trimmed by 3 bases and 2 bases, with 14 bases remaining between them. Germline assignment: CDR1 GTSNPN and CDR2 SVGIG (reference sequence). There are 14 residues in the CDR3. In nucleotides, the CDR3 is TGTGCCTGGAGGGGGGGACAGCCTCCCTACGAGCAGTACTTC. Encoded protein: CAWRGGQPPYEQYF.

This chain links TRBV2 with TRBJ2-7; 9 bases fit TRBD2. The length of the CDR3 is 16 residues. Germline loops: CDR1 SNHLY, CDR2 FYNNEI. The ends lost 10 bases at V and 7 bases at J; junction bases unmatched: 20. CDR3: CAIEDNVSGGPWEQYF. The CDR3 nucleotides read TGTGCCATCGAGGACAACGTCAGCGGGGGGCCTTGGGAGCAGTACTTC.

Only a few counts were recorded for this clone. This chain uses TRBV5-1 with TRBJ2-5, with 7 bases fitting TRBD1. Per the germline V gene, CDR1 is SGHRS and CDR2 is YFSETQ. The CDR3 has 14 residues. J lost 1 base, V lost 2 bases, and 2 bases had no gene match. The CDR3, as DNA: TGCGCCAGCAGCTTTGACAGGGTCCAAGAGACCCAGTACTTC. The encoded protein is CASSFDRVQETQYF.

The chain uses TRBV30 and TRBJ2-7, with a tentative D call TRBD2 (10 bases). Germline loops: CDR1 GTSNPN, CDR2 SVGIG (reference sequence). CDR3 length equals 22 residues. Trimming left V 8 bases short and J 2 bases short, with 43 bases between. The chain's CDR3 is CAGQNPWGQGERGLAAPYEQYF. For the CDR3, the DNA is TGTGCCGGCCAGAACCCGTGGGGACAGGGAGAAAGAGGACTAGCGGCCCCCTACGAGCAGTACTTC.